Below, 7 T cell receptor beta chains from the same sample are listed, as sequenced in a study of blood T cell repertoires in COVID-19. The protocol was immunoSEQ multiplex PCR, while the TCRdb copy is restricted to in-frame clones and leaves out a portion. Altogether about 57,000 clones are present, roughly 80% being singletons, with the ten largest covering approximately 3.5%. The sample taken for sequencing was PBMCs or T cells enriched from blood (not recorded which). The receptor source for this set is a woman aged 40 to 55 with acute COVID-19.

The chain employs TRBV16 and TRBJ1-5; D is unresolved. Per the germline V gene, CDR1 is KGHSY and CDR2 is FQNENV. Trimming left V 3 bases short and J 7 bases short, with 7 bases between. The CDR3 covers 12 residues. CDR3 in amino acids: CASSHPRQPQHF. In DNA form, the CDR3 reads TGTGCCAGCAGCCATCCCAGACAGCCCCAGCATTTT.

The gene calls are TRBV28 and TRBJ1-4, with D possibly matching TRBD1 (6 bases). CDR1 is MDHEN, CDR2 SYDVKM, per germline. The V and J ends lost 7 bases and 4 bases respectively, with 13 bases between them. This CDR3 spans 14 amino acids. CDR3 sequence: CASTRGGFNEKLFF. The CDR3, as DNA: TGTGCCAGCACAAGGGGGGGGTTTAATGAAAAACTGTTTTTT.

The CDR3 sequence: CASSLTYEQYF. DNA of the CDR3: TGTGCCAGCAGCCTTACCTACGAGCAGTACTTC. The chain joins TRBV28 to TRBJ2-7; D is undetermined. This CDR3 has 11 residues. With 6 bases removed from V and 2 bases from J, the gap between germline ends came to 5 bases. Germline V lookup: CDR1 MDHEN, CDR2 SYDVKM.

CDR3 nucleotide sequence: TGTGCCAGCAGTTTATCGCGGGCAGCTTTTACTAGCGGGAGAAGAAGCACCGGGGAGCTGTTTTTT. It codes for CASSLSRAAFTSGRRSTGELFF. This chain links TRBV27 with TRBJ2-2; TRBD2 matches at 11 bases. J was trimmed by 4 bases and V by 0 bases; bases with no gene match: 19. In germline, CDR1 is MNHEY, CDR2 SMNVEV (reference sequence). The length of the CDR3 is 22 residues.

The chain recombines TRBV19 with TRBJ1-1, with D tentatively TRBD1 (5 bases). Germline CDR1 LNHDA, CDR2 SQIVND (reference sequence). This CDR3 has 16 amino acids. V was clipped by 6 bases and J by 0 bases, with 17 bases between them. The DNA for the CDR3 is TGTGCCAGTAGCTCCACCCCGACAGATTTGAACACTGAAGCTTTCTTT. Encoded protein: CASSSTPTDLNTEAFF.

The rearrangement joins TRBV3-1 (or the pseudogene TRBV3-2) to TRBJ1-4; D is possibly TRBD1 (5 bases). Germline V gene sequence: CDR1 LGHDT, CDR2 YNNKEL (reference sequence). V shed 1 base and J shed 6 bases, with 12 bases lying between them. This CDR3 comprises 15 residues. DNA for the CDR3: TGTGCCAGCAGCCAAGGGCAGGGCTTGGATGAAAAACTGTTTTTT. Protein sequence: CASSQGQGLDEKLFF.

The chain has TRBV2 and TRBJ1-1; TRBD1 agrees at 8 bases. With 8 bases clipped from V and 0 bases from J, the junction kept 11 bases outside the gene matches. CDR3 length: 16 amino acids. The germline CDR1 and CDR2 sequences are SNHLY and FYNNEI. This CDR3 reads CASEKGQAFLNTEAFF. As DNA, the CDR3 is TGTGCCAGCGAGAAGGGACAGGCGTTTCTGAACACTGAAGCTTTCTTT.